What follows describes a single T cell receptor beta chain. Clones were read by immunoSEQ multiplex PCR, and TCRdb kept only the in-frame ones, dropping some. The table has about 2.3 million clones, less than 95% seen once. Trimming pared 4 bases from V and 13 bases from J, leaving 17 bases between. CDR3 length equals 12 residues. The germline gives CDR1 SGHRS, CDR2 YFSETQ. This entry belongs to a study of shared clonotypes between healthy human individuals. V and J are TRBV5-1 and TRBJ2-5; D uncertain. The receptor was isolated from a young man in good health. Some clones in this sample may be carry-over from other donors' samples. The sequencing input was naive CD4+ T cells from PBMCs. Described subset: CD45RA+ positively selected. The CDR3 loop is CASSPPGPLWYF. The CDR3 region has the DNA TGCGCCAGCAGCCCGCCGGGCCCCCTCTGGTACTTC.